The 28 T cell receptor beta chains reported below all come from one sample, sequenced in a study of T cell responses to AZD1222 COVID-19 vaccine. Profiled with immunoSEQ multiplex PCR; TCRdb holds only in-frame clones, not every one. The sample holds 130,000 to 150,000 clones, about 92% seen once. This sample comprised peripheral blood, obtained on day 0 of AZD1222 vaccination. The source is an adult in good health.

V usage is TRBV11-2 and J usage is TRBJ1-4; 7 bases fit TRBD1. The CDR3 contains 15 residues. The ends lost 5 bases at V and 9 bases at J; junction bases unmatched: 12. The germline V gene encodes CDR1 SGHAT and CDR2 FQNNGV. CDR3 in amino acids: CASSPQGQSGQKLFF. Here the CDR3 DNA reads TGTGCCAGCAGCCCACAGGGACAGTCCGGACAAAAACTGTTTTTT.

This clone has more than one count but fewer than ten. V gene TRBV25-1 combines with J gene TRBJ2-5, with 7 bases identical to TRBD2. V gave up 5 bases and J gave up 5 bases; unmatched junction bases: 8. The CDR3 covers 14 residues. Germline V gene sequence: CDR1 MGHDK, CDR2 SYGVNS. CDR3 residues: CASSSSGREETQYF. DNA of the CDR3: TGTGCCAGCAGTTCGTCGGGGCGGGAGGAGACCCAGTACTTC.

CDR3 DNA: TGTGCCAGCAGCGCCGGGACAGGGGGCTTTTCGTACACTGAAGCTTTCTTT. This translates into CASSAGTGGFSYTEAFF. V is TRBV9 and J is TRBJ1-1; 12 bases agree with TRBD1. The CDR3 spans 17 residues. In germline, CDR1 is SGDLS, CDR2 YYNGEE. V shed 3 bases, J shed 3 bases, and the junction held 9 bases outside the gene matches.

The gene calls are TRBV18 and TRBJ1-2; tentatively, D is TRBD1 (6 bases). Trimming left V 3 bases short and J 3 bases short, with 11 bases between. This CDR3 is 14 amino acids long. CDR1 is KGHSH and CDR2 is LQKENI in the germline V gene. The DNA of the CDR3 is TGTGCCAGCTCACCGGCCAGGGGCGACTATGGCTACACCTTC. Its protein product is CASSPARGDYGYTF.

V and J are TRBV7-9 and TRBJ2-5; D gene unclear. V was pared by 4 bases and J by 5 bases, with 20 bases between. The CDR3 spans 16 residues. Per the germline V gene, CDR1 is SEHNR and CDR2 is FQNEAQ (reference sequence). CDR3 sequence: CASSSSQSKRSETQYF. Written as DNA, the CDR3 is TGTGCCAGCAGCTCCAGCCAGAGTAAACGGTCGGAGACCCAGTACTTC. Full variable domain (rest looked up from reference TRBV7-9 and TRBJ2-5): DTGVSQNPRHKITKRGQNVTFRCDPISEHNRLYWYRQTLGQGPEFLTYFQNEAQLEKSRLLSDRFSAERPKGSFSTLEIQRTEQGDSAMYLCASSSSQSKRSETQYFGPGTRLLVL.

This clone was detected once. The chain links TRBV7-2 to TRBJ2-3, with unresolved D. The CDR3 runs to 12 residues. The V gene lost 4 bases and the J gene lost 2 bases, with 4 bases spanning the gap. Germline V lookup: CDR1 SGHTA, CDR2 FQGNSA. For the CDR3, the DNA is TGTGCCAGCAGCTCCTACACAGATACGCAGTATTTT. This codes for CASSSYTDTQYF.

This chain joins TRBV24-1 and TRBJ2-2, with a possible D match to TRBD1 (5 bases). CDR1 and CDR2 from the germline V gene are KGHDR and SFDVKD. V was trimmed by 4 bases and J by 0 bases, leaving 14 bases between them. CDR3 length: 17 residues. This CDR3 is CATSDWGRGANTGELFF. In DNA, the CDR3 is TGTGCCACCAGTGACTGGGGCCGAGGCGCGAACACCGGGGAGCTGTTTTTT.

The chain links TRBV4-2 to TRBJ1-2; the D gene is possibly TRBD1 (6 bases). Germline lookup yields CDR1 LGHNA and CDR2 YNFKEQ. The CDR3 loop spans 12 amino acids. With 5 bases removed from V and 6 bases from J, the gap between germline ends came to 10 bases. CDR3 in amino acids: CASSSYRDGYTF. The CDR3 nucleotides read TGTGCCAGCAGCTCCTACAGGGATGGCTACACCTTC.

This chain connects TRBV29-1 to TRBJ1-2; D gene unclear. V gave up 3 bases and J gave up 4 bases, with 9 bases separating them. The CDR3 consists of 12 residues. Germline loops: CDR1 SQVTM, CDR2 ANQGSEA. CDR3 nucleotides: TGCAGCGTTGATTCGCCGCTCTATGGCTACACCTTC. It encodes CSVDSPLYGYTF.

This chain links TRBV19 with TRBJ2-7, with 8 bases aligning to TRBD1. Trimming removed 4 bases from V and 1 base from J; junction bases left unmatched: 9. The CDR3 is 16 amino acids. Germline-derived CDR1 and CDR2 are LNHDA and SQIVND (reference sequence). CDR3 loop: CASSKKTGALSYEQYF. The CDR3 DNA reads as TGTGCCAGTAGTAAAAAGACAGGGGCGCTGTCCTACGAGCAGTACTTC.

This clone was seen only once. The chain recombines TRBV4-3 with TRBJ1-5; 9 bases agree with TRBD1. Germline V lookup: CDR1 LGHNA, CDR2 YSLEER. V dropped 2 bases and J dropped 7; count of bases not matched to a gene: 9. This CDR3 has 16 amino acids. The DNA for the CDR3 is TGCGCCAGCAGCCAAAGGGTCGGACAGGGGCTGCAGCCCCAGCATTTT. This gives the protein CASSQRVGQGLQPQHF.

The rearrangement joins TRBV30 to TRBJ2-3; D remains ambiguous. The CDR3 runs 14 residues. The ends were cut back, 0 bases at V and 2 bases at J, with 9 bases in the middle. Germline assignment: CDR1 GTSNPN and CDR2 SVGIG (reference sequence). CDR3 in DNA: TGTGCCTGGAGTGTAGCCGTAATCACAGATACGCAGTATTTT. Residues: CAWSVAVITDTQYF.

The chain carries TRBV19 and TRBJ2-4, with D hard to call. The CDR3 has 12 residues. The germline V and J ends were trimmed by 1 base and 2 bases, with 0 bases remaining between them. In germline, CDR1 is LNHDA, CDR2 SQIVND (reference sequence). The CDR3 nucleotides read TGTGCCAGTAGTATAGCCAAAAACATTCAGTACTTC. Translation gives CASSIAKNIQYF.

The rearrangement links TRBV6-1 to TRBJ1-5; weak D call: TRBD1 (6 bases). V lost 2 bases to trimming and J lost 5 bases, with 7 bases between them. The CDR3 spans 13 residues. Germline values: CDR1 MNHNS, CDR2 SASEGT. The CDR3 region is CASSENRDQPQHF. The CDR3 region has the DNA TGTGCCAGCAGTGAAAACAGGGATCAGCCCCAGCATTTT.

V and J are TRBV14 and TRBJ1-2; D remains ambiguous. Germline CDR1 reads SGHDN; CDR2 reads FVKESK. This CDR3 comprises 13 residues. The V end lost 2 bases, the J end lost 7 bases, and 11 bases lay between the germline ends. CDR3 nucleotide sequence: TGTGCCAGCAGCCAATTCCCAGAATCTGGCTACACCTTC. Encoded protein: CASSQFPESGYTF.

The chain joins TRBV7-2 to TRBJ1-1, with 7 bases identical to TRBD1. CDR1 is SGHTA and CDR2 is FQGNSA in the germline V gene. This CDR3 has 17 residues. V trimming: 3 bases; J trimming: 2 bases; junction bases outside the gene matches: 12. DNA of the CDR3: TGTGCCAGCAGCTTCAGGGGCAGGGGGAATCAAAACACTGAAGCTTTCTTT. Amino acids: CASSFRGRGNQNTEAFF.

As DNA, the CDR3 is TGTGCCAGCAGCCCCCCGGGGGGACTCGATGGCTACACCTTC. This gives the protein CASSPPGGLDGYTF. V and J are TRBV7-3 and TRBJ1-2; D might be TRBD1 (5 bases). CDR3 size: 14 residues. V dropped 5 bases and J dropped 6 bases, with 16 bases sitting between them. Germline assignment: CDR1 SGHTA and CDR2 FQGTGA.

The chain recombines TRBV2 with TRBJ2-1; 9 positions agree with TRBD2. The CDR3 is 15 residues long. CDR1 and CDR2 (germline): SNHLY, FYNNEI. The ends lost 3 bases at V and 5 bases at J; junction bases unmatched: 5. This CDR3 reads CASSDRLAANNEQFF. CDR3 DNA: TGTGCCAGCAGTGATAGACTAGCGGCAAACAATGAGCAGTTCTTC.

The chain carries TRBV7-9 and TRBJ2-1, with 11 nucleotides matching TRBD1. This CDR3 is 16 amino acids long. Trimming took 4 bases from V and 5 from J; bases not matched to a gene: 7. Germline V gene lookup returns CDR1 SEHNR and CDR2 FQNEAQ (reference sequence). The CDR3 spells CASSSEDRGQHNEQFF. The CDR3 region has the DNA TGTGCCAGCAGCTCCGAGGACAGGGGGCAACACAATGAGCAGTTCTTC.

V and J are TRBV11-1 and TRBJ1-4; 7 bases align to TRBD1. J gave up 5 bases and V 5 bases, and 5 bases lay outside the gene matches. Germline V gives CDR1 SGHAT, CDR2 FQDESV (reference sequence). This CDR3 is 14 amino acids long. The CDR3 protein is CASSRGQMNEKLFF. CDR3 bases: TGTGCCAGCAGCCGGGGACAGATGAATGAAAAACTGTTTTTT.

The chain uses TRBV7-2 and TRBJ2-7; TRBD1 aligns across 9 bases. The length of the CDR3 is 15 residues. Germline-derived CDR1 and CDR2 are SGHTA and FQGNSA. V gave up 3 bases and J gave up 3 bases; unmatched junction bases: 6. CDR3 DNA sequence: TGTGCCAGCAGCTTCGGGGGACAGGGTGTCTACGAGCAGTACTTC. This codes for CASSFGGQGVYEQYF.

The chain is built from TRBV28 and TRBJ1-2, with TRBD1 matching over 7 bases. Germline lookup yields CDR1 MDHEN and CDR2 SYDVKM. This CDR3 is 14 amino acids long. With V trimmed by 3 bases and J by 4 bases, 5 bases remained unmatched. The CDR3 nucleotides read TGTGCCAGCAGTTTGGTCGACAGGGCCTATGGCTACACCTTC. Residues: CASSLVDRAYGYTF.

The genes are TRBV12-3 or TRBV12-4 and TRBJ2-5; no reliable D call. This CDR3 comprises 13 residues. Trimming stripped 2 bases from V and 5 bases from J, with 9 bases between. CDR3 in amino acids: CASSLLRWETQYF. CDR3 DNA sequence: TGTGCCAGCAGTTTACTCCGGTGGGAGACCCAGTACTTC.

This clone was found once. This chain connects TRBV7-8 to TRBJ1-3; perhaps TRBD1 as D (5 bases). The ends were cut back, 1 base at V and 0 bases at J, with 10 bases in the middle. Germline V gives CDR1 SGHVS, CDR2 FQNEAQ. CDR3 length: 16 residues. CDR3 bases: TGTGCCAGCAGCTTAGGAGGGACGACCTCTGGAAACACCATATATTTT. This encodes CASSLGGTTSGNTIYF.

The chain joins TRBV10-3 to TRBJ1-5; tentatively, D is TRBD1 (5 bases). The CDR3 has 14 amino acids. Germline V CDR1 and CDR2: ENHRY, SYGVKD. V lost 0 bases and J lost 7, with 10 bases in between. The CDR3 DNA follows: TGTGCCATCAGTGAGTCTGGGACGGTGCAGCCCCAGCATTTT. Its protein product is CAISESGTVQPQHF.

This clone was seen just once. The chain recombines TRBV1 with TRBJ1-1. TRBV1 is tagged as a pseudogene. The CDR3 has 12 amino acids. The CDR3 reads CTSSFMNTEAFF. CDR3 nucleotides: TGCACCAGCAGTTTTATGAACACTGAAGCTTTCTTT.

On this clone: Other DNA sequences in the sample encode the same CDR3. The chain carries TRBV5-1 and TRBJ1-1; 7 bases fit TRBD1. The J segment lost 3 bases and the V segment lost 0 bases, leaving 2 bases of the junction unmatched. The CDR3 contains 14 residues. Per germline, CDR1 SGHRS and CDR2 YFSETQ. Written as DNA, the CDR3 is TGCGCCAGCAGCTTGGCAGGGGGGGACACTGAAGCTTTCTTT. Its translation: CASSLAGGDTEAFF. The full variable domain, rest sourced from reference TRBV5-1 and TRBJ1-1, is KAGVTQTPRYLIKTRGQQVTLSCSPISGHRSVSWYQQTPGQGLQFLFEYFSETQRNKGNFPGRFSGRQFSNSRSEMNVSTLELGDSALYLCASSLAGGDTEAFFGQGTRLTVV.

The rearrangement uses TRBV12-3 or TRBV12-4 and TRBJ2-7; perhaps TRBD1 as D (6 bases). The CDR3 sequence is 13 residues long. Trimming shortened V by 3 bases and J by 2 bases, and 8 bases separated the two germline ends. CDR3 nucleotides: TGTGCCAGCAGTTTTGGACAGCCCTACGAGCAGTACTTC. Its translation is CASSFGQPYEQYF.